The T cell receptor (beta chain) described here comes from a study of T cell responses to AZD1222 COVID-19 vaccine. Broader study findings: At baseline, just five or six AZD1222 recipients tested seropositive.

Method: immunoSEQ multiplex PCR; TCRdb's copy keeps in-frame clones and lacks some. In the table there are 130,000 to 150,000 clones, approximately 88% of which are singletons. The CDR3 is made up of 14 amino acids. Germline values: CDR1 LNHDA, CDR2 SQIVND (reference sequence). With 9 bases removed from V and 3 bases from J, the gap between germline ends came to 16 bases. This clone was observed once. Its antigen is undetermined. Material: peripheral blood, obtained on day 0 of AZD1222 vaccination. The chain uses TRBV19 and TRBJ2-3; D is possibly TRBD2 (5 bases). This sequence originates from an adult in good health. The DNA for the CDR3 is TGTGCCAGCCGTCCATTCCCGGGGACAGATACGCAGTATTTT. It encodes CASRPFPGTDTQYF.